Shown below are 15 T cell receptor beta chains from a single sample sequenced in a study of blood T cell repertoires in COVID-19. Using immunoSEQ multiplex PCR, the repertoire was profiled, and TCRdb retains in-frame clones only, with some absent. Of 200,000 to 250,000 clones in the sample, around 91% were seen once. The sequenced material came from peripheral blood. The receptors originated from a woman between 40 and 50 years old with acute or convalescent COVID-19.

This chain uses TRBV11-2 with TRBJ1-4, with D maybe TRBD1 (6 bases). The CDR3 covers 15 residues. The germline V gene has CDR1 SGHAT and CDR2 FQNNGV. V gave up 4 bases and J gave up 4 bases, with 13 bases separating them. The CDR3 spells CASSSETGFNEKLFF. DNA for the CDR3: TGTGCCAGCAGCTCAGAGACAGGCTTTAATGAAAAACTGTTTTTT.

The chain uses TRBV9 and TRBJ1-2; TRBD1 aligns across 11 bases. The CDR3 contains 15 residues. Germline V gene lookup returns CDR1 SGDLS and CDR2 YYNGEE. V shed 4 bases, J shed 4 bases, and the junction held 6 bases outside the gene matches. The CDR3 sequence is CASSPRTGGGYGYTF. The DNA for the CDR3 is TGTGCCAGCAGCCCCAGGACAGGGGGCGGCTATGGCTACACCTTC. Full variable domain (rest looked up from reference TRBV9 and TRBJ1-2): DSGVTQTPKHLITATGQRVTLRCSPRSGDLSVYWYQQSLDQGLQFLIQYYNGEERAKGNILERFSAQQFPDLHSELNLSSLELGDSALYFCASSPRTGGGYGYTFGSGTRLTVV.

The chain has TRBV5-6 and TRBJ1-4, with D possibly matching TRBD1 (5 bases). Germline V gene lookup returns CDR1 SGHDT and CDR2 YYEEEE. The V and J ends lost 3 bases and 2 bases respectively, with 23 bases between them. This CDR3 spans 19 amino acids. The CDR3: CASSYRMMGRIATNEKLFF. The CDR3 region has the DNA TGTGCCAGCAGCTACAGGATGATGGGGCGGATCGCCACTAATGAAAAACTGTTTTTT.

This clone was observed a single time. The sample holds other DNA sequences that translate to the same CDR3. V is TRBV30 and J is TRBJ1-4; 7 bases match TRBD1. J lost 8 bases, V lost 1 base, and 4 bases had no gene match. The CDR3 length is 13 residues. Germline values: CDR1 GTSNPN, CDR2 SVGIG (reference sequence). CDR3 sequence: CAWSGGGREKLFF. The CDR3 DNA sequence: TGTGCCTGGAGTGGAGGGGGCAGAGAAAAACTGTTTTTT.

V gene TRBV6-5 combines with J gene TRBJ2-1, with TRBD1 matching over 7 bases. The length of the CDR3 is 15 residues. V lost 5 bases to trimming and J lost 0 bases; unmatched junction nucleotides: 4. The V gene's germline CDR1 is MNHEY and CDR2 SVGAGI. CDR3: CASSKHRGSYNEQFF. Written as DNA, the CDR3 is TGTGCCAGCAGTAAACACAGGGGCTCCTACAATGAGCAGTTCTTC.

This clone was observed a handful of times. The V call is TRBV7-3, the J call TRBJ1-6; the match to TRBD1 covers 7 bases. V dropped 4 bases and J dropped 7; count of bases not matched to a gene: 4. CDR1 and CDR2 (germline): SGHTA, FQGTGA. There are 14 residues in the CDR3. CDR3 DNA: TGTGCCAGCAGCTCGGGACAGTTAAATTCACCCCTCCACTTT. This sequence encodes CASSSGQLNSPLHF.

This rearrangement joins TRBV7-6 to TRBJ1-6; D is unclear. CDR1 and CDR2 from the germline V gene are SGHVS and FNYEAQ. This CDR3 contains 14 residues. Trimming removed 3 bases at V and 5 bases at J, with 8 bases between. CDR3 sequence: CASSLNSNNSPLHF. Written as DNA, the CDR3 is TGTGCCAGCAGCTTGAACAGCAATAATTCACCCCTCCACTTT.

The rearrangement joins TRBV6-5 to TRBJ1-6; weak D call: TRBD1 (6 bases). The germline CDR1 and CDR2 sequences are MNHEY and SVGAGI. The CDR3 extends over 13 amino acids. The ends were cut back, 4 bases at V and 9 bases at J, with 10 bases in the middle. The CDR3 DNA follows: TGTGCCAGCAGTTTGAACAGGGTTTCACCCCTCCACTTT. Translation gives CASSLNRVSPLHF.

The chain uses TRBV30 and TRBJ1-2, with a weak D call TRBD1 (6 bases). The germline V gene encodes CDR1 GTSNPN and CDR2 SVGIG (reference sequence). Trimming pared 6 bases from V and 2 bases from J, leaving 13 bases between. The CDR3 runs to 13 residues. CDR3 amino acids: CACLYRANYGYTF. As DNA, the CDR3 is TGTGCCTGCCTATACAGGGCCAACTATGGCTACACCTTC.

This chain connects TRBV2 to TRBJ2-3, with TRBD2 matching 10 bases. Germline V CDR1 and CDR2: SNHLY, FYNNEI. Trimming at V came to 5 bases and at J to 4 bases, leaving 9 bases not matched to a gene. This CDR3 has 16 amino acids. The CDR3 reads CASSFQAGGLADTQYF. DNA for the CDR3: TGTGCCAGCAGTTTTCAAGCGGGGGGGCTCGCAGATACGCAGTATTTT.

This chain joins TRBV6-5 and TRBJ2-3, with 8 bases identical to TRBD2. The CDR3 is 15 amino acids. V shed 5 bases and J 0 bases; nucleotides not matched to a gene: 4. The germline gives CDR1 MNHEY, CDR2 SVGAGI. CDR3 nucleotides: TGTGCCAGCAGTATAGCGGGGACTAGCACAGATACGCAGTATTTT. Protein sequence: CASSIAGTSTDTQYF.

The gene calls are TRBV15 and TRBJ1-3; possibly TRBD1 for D (6 bases). Deletions cut 3 bases from V and 3 bases from J, with 18 bases between. CDR1 is LNHNV, CDR2 YYDKDF, per germline (reference sequence). The CDR3 loop spans 17 amino acids. In nucleotides, the CDR3 is TGTGCCACCAGCAGGTCCCCCCGGACAGATGGTGGAAACACCATATATTTT. Translating gives CATSRSPRTDGGNTIYF.

As to this clone: Other DNA sequences in the sample encode the same CDR3. The V gene is TRBV20-1, the J gene TRBJ2-5, with 10 bases that match TRBD2. With V trimmed by 3 bases and J by 5 bases, 3 bases remained unmatched. CDR1 and CDR2 (germline): DFQATT, SNEGSKA (reference sequence). The CDR3 is 13 residues long. The CDR3 sequence: CSASSGGRETQYF. The CDR3 coding sequence is TGCAGTGCTAGTAGCGGGGGGAGGGAGACCCAGTACTTC.

V usage is TRBV18 and J usage is TRBJ2-1; 8 bases match TRBD1. CDR1 is KGHSH and CDR2 is LQKENI in the germline V gene. This CDR3 is built from 15 residues. V lost 6 bases, J lost 2 bases, and 6 bases stayed unmatched. This chain's CDR3 is CASSPDRGAYNEQFF. The CDR3 DNA follows: TGTGCCAGCTCCCCTGACAGGGGAGCCTACAATGAGCAGTTCTTC.

CDR3 residues: CASSPLRTGKAFF. In DNA form, the CDR3 reads TGTGCCAGCAGTCCACTCAGGACAGGGAAAGCTTTCTTT. The V gene is TRBV12-3 or TRBV12-4, the J gene TRBJ1-1; 8 bases are a match to TRBD1. Germline trimming cut 5 bases from V and 9 bases from J; bases unmatched to any gene: 8. CDR3 length equals 13 residues.